This T cell receptor (beta chain) was obtained from a study of T cell responses to AZD1222 COVID-19 vaccine. Study findings and constraints: White British people made up most donors, females outnumbered males, and clonal diversity was possibly underestimated. Sampling captured repertoires only after the peak T cell response.

On this clone: Its antigen remains unknown.

Only in-frame clones appear in the TCRdb table, and some are missing; sequencing was by immunoSEQ multiplex PCR. The sample consists of 150,000 to 200,000 clones, 75% to 95% of them appearing once. This clonotype was sampled from an adult in good health. The sequencing here drew on peripheral blood, taken on day 0 of AZD1222 vaccination.

The CDR3, as DNA: TGTGCCAGCAGTTTGGCAGGGCCTAACTATGGCTACACCTTC. It translates to CASSLAGPNYGYTF. V gene TRBV28 combines with J gene TRBJ1-2; possibly TRBD1 for D (5 bases). Between the trimmed V and J ends, which lost 3 bases and 0 bases, there was a span of 8 bases. CDR3 length: 14 amino acids. Germline V lookup: CDR1 MDHEN, CDR2 SYDVKM.